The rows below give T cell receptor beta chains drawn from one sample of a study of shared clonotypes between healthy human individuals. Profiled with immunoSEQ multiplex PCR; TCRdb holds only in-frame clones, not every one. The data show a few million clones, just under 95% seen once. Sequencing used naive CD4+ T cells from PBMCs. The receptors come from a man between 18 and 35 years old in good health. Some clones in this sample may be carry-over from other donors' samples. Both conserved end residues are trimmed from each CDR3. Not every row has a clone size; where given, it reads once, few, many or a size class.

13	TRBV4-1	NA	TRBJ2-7	ASSQAGTGGYEQY
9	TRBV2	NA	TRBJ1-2	ASSDGYGYT
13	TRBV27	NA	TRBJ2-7	ASSPRPDGSYEQY
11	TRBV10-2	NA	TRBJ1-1	ASSDFGVTEAF
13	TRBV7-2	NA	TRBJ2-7	ASSFRVTSSYEQY
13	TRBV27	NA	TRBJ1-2	ASSYNRGVDYGYT
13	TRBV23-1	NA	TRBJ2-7	ASSRLGIKTYEQY
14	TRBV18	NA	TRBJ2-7	ASSPGVAGGGGEQY
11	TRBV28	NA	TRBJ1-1	ASSSTGGAEAF
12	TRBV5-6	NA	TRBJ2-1	ASSLGSSYNEQF
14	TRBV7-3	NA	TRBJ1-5	ASSLTPGDGNQPQH
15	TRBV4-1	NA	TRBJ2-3	ASSQSSTSGRPDTQY
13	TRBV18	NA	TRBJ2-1	ASSPPGPSYNEQF
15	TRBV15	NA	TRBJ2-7	ATSRTLGPRALYEQY
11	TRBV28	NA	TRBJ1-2	ASSLGPNYGYT
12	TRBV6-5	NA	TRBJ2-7	ASSPQPPFGEQY
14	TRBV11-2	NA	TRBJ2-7	ASSLGWPGKGYEQY
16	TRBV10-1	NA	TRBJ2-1	ASSEGLAGSRTTGEQF
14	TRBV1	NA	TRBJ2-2	TSSQDGQDFAGELF
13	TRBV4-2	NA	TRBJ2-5	ASSQGQGIFETQY
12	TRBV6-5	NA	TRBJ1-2	ASSYSGQGYGYT
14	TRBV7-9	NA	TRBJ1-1	ASSRRQGPLNTEAF
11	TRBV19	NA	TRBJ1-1	ASSIRDATEAF
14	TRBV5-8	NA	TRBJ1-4	ASSLLGQGYNEKLF
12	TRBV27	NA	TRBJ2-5	ASANRGPKETQY
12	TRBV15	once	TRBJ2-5	ATSRERAGGAEY
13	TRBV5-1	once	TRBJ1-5	ASSAEGIGDQPQH
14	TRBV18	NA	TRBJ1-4	ASSLNTAGLNEKLF
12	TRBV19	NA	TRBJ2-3	ASTPDGSTDTQY
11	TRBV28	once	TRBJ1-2	ASRPGHNYGYT
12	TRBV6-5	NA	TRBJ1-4	ASSYSFRAEKLF
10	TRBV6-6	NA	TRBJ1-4	AGGGPNEKLF
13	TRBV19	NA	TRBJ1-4	ASSPGGPTNEKLF
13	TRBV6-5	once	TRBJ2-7	ASSYSSGQSYEQY
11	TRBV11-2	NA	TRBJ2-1	ASSPGPSNEQF
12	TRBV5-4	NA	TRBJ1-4	ASSLYPRNEKLF
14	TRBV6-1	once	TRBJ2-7	ASSDKSGPPGYEQY
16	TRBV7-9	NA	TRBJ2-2	ASSRGPSGRANTGELF
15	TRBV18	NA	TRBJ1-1	ASSPVPGQRRNTEAF
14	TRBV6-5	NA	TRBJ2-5	ASSSLRGGKRETQY
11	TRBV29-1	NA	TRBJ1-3	SVDPGQGNTIY
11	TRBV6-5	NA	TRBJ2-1	ASSSPGRAEQF
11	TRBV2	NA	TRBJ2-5	ASLGVVGEGQY
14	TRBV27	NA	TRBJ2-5	ASSLGAAGGAETQY
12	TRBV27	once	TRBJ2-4	ASSLWGHENIQY
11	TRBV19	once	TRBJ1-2	ASSQTGAVGYT